Shown below are 25 T cell receptor beta chains from a single sample sequenced in a study of early stage breast cancer tumors. The data were produced by immunoSEQ multiplex PCR, yet TCRdb's version contains in-frame clones alone and is incomplete. The sample carries some 20,000 clones, more than 70% recorded once. The sample taken for sequencing was blood. Receptor source: a person between 70 and 80 years old with breast cancer.

The gene calls are TRBV27 and TRBJ2-7; D is uncertain. The V gene's germline CDR1 is MNHEY and CDR2 SMNVEV (reference sequence). Trimming removed 0 bases from V and 4 bases from J, with 7 bases in between. There are 13 residues in the CDR3. CDR3 loop: CASSLSMSYEQYF. CDR3 nucleotide sequence: TGTGCCAGCAGTTTATCGATGAGTTACGAGCAGTACTTC.

This sequence joins TRBV25-1 and TRBJ2-7, with a weak D call TRBD2 (6 bases). Germline V gene data show CDR1 as MGHDK and CDR2 as SYGVNS. V gave up 4 bases and J gave up 0 bases, with 10 bases separating them. This CDR3 is 14 amino acids long. CDR3 loop: CASSGGVSSYEQYF. The CDR3, as DNA: TGTGCCAGCAGTGGGGGGGTCAGCTCCTACGAGCAGTACTTC.

This clone was seen a few times. This chain uses TRBV14 with TRBJ2-7, with TRBD1 matching 7 bases. V lost 5 bases to trimming and J lost 5 bases; unmatched junction nucleotides: 9. CDR3 length equals 14 residues. In germline, CDR1 is SGHDN, CDR2 FVKESK. CDR3 sequence (DNA): TGTGCCAGCAGCTACGGACAGGTGGCCAACGAGCAGTACTTC. The encoded protein is CASSYGQVANEQYF.

This clone was seen once. The chain combines TRBV7-3 with TRBJ2-3, with 7 nucleotides matching TRBD1. V lost 5 bases and J lost 3; bases outside the gene matches: 8. From germline, CDR1 is SGHTA and CDR2 FQGTGA. This CDR3 contains 15 residues. CDR3 nucleotides: TGTGCCAGCAGCCACGGGACAGAAAAAACAGATACGCAGTATTTT. It encodes CASSHGTEKTDTQYF.

V and J are TRBV25-1 and TRBJ2-2; 10 bases line up with TRBD1. Per the germline V gene, CDR1 is MGHDK and CDR2 is SYGVNS. Germline trimming cut 6 bases from V and 5 bases from J; bases unmatched to any gene: 9. The CDR3 spans 16 residues. The CDR3: CASRDTGTGVTGELFF. In nucleotides, the CDR3 is TGTGCCAGCAGGGATACCGGGACAGGGGTTACCGGGGAGCTGTTTTTT.

The J gene is TRBJ2-7, the V gene TRBV10-3, with 7 bases lining up with TRBD2. V shed 10 bases and J 0 bases; nucleotides not matched to a gene: 9. Germline V CDR1 and CDR2: ENHRY, SYGVKD. This CDR3 spans 14 amino acids. The CDR3 DNA is TGTGCCAGCTCGGGGGGACTGAACTCCTACGAGCAGTACTTC. It specifies CASSGGLNSYEQYF.

Written as DNA, the CDR3 is TGCAGCGCTCGGACAGGGGTGGACGAGCAGTACTTC. Its translation is CSARTGVDEQYF. J is TRBJ2-7 and V is TRBV29-1, with 9 bases lining up with TRBD1. Germline CDR1 reads SQVTM; CDR2 reads ANQGSEA. The CDR3 length is 12 residues. After removal of 7 bases from V and 5 bases from J, the junction contained 6 bases not matched to a gene.

The V call is TRBV6-4, the J call TRBJ2-7; D unclear. Trimming took 2 bases from V and 0 from J, leaving 17 bases between them. Germline V gives CDR1 MRHNA, CDR2 SNTAGT. CDR3 length: 17 residues. In nucleotides, the CDR3 is TGTGCCAGCAGTGACGCCCATCCCCAGATCAGCTCCTACGAGCAGTACTTC. Its protein product is CASSDAHPQISSYEQYF.

This sequence joins TRBV9 and TRBJ1-4; 7 bases are a match to TRBD1. There are 15 residues in the CDR3. The junction had 11 bases not matched to a gene; V was cut back by 5 bases and J by 7 bases. CDR1 SGDLS and CDR2 YYNGEE come from the germline V gene. The CDR3 reads CASSAGQTSGEKLFF. The CDR3 DNA follows: TGTGCCAGCAGTGCGGGACAGACCTCGGGTGAAAAACTGTTTTTT.

The chain couples TRBV14 to TRBJ1-1; D is ambiguous. V was clipped by 3 bases and J by 0 bases, with 8 bases between them. This CDR3 is built from 14 residues. Germline CDR1 SGHDN, CDR2 FVKESK. CDR3 nucleotide sequence: TGTGCCAGCAGCCAGAGGGTCATGAACACTGAAGCTTTCTTT. Encoded protein: CASSQRVMNTEAFF.

This clone has just a few counts. The chain uses TRBV7-6 and TRBJ1-5; 7 bases are a match to TRBD1. CDR1 is SGHVS and CDR2 is FNYEAQ in the germline V gene. CDR3 size: 14 residues. The V segment lost 5 bases and the J segment 4 bases; nucleotides outside the gene matches: 5. CDR3 sequence (DNA): TGTGCCAGCAGCGCCGGGACAGTTAATCAGCCCCAGCATTTT. Translated, it gives CASSAGTVNQPQHF.

This clone is a singleton in its sample. The rearrangement joins TRBV16 to TRBJ2-2; D not resolved. Trimming shortened V by 1 base and J by 0 bases, and 9 bases separated the two germline ends. The CDR3 loop spans 16 amino acids. Germline V lookup: CDR1 KGHSY, CDR2 FQNENV. For the CDR3, the DNA is TGTGCCAGCAGCCAATTGCAGATTTCGAACACCGGGGAGCTGTTTTTT. The encoded protein is CASSQLQISNTGELFF.

This chain uses TRBV25-1 with TRBJ2-3; 9 bases are shared with TRBD2. The CDR3 is 16 residues long. CDR1 is MGHDK, CDR2 SYGVNS, per germline. J lost 6 bases, V lost 5 bases, and 12 bases had no gene match. In nucleotides, the CDR3 is TGTGCCAGCAGTAATTCCCTAGCGGGGCTTCGTGATACGCAGTATTTT. It translates to CASSNSLAGLRDTQYF. The complete variable domain, with remaining parts taken from reference TRBV25-1 and TRBJ2-3, reads EADIYQTPRYLVIGTGKKITLECSQTMGHDKMYWYQQDPGMELHLIHYSYGVNSTEKGDLSSESTVSRIRTEHFPLTLESARPSHTSQYLCASSNSLAGLRDTQYFGPGTRLTVL.

The chain recombines TRBV10-3 with TRBJ1-1; D perhaps matches TRBD1 (5 bases). CDR3 length: 14 residues. Trimming removed 6 bases at V and 0 bases at J, with 11 bases between. Germline CDR1 is ENHRY and CDR2 is SYGVKD. CDR3 protein: CAISQGLMNTEAFF. CDR3 bases: TGTGCCATCAGCCAGGGACTAATGAACACTGAAGCTTTCTTT.

The chain employs TRBV5-1 and TRBJ1-2; 7 bases match TRBD1. Germline assignment: CDR1 SGHRS and CDR2 YFSETQ. The CDR3 length is 13 residues. The V and J ends lost 4 bases and 8 bases, in that order; junction bases with no gene match: 8. The CDR3 DNA reads TGCGCCAGCAGCGAACAGGGGCCGGGGGGCTACACCTTC. It codes for CASSEQGPGGYTF.

The CDR3 nucleotides read TGTGCCATCAGTGAGTCTGCAGGATCCTCTGGAAACACCATATATTTT. This gives the protein CAISESAGSSGNTIYF. The rearrangement links TRBV10-3 to TRBJ1-3, with D hard to call. Germline CDR1 ENHRY, CDR2 SYGVKD. The CDR3 is 16 residues long. Trimming took off 0 bases at V and 0 bases at J, with 9 bases between the two ends.

The rearrangement uses TRBV5-5 and TRBJ1-4; 9 bases fit TRBD1. Germline V gives CDR1 SGHKS, CDR2 YYEKEE (reference sequence). V lost 1 base, J lost 8 bases, and 6 bases stayed unmatched. The CDR3 length is 15 residues. CDR3 amino acids: CASSLNVGQGEKLFF. For the CDR3, the DNA is TGTGCCAGCAGCTTGAACGTCGGACAGGGGGAAAAACTGTTTTTT.

The chain has TRBV7-9 and TRBJ1-6, with D perhaps matching TRBD1 (6 bases). This CDR3 is built from 16 residues. Trimming pared 5 bases from V and 11 bases from J, leaving 22 bases between. The germline V gene encodes CDR1 SEHNR and CDR2 FQNEAQ (reference sequence). DNA of the CDR3: TGTGCCAGCAGCCACTACCTCGGGGAGGGGGGAGCACCCCTCCACTTT. It translates to CASSHYLGEGGAPLHF.

This clone occurred a few times. This rearrangement joins TRBV5-1 to TRBJ2-1; D unresolved. V lost 5 bases and J 1 base, leaving 10 bases between the germline ends. The germline gives CDR1 SGHRS, CDR2 YFSETQ. The CDR3 sequence is 14 residues long. DNA for the CDR3: TGCGCCAGCAGTTTTCAGGAATCCTACAATGAGCAGTTCTTC. This encodes CASSFQESYNEQFF.

V is TRBV28 and J is TRBJ2-3, with 12 bases fitting TRBD2. The CDR3 runs 16 residues. Germline-derived CDR1 and CDR2 are MDHEN and SYDVKM. The V segment lost 5 bases and the J segment 7 bases; nucleotides outside the gene matches: 10. This CDR3 reads CASSPQTSGGGNTQYF. DNA of the CDR3: TGTGCCAGCAGTCCTCAGACTAGCGGGGGCGGGAATACGCAGTATTTT.

This chain joins TRBV4-1 and TRBJ2-7, with 8 bases identical to TRBD1. This CDR3 spans 16 amino acids. V gave up 2 bases and J gave up 6 bases; unmatched junction bases: 12. Germline CDR1 is MGHRA and CDR2 is YSYEKL. This CDR3 reads CASSQSSPGTGREQYF. The CDR3 nucleotides are TGCGCCAGCAGCCAAAGCTCTCCCGGGACAGGTCGCGAGCAGTACTTC.

V gene TRBV2 combines with J gene TRBJ2-1; unclear D gene. V lost 6 bases and J lost 12, with 12 bases in between. The length of the CDR3 is 11 residues. CDR1 is SNHLY, CDR2 FYNNEI, per germline. CDR3 in amino acids: CASRVAVRQFF. The CDR3 DNA reads TGTGCCAGCAGGGTAGCAGTTAGGCAGTTCTTC.

This chain joins TRBV6-5 and TRBJ2-3; 9 bases line up with TRBD1. The CDR3 covers 15 residues. Germline V gene sequence: CDR1 MNHEY, CDR2 SVGAGI. Trimming removed 5 bases from V and 5 bases from J; junction bases left unmatched: 8. CDR3 sequence: CASSTTGGLKDTQYF. Here the CDR3 DNA reads TGTGCCAGCAGTACCACAGGGGGCCTCAAAGATACGCAGTATTTT.

The chain joins TRBV6-5 to TRBJ1-4, with TRBD1 as a possible D gene (6 bases). Deletions cut 6 bases from V and 0 bases from J, with 11 bases between. CDR1 MNHEY and CDR2 SVGAGI come from the germline V gene. The CDR3 has 15 residues. In DNA, the CDR3 is TGTGCCAGCAGAACTACAGGGACAACTAATGAAAAACTGTTTTTT. Translating it yields CASRTTGTTNEKLFF.

The genes are TRBV7-2 and TRBJ1-2, with TRBD1 matching over 7 bases. The length of the CDR3 is 13 residues. From germline, CDR1 is SGHTA and CDR2 FQGNSA. Trimming cost V 6 bases and J 5 bases; bases outside gene matches: 6. The CDR3 protein is CASRRGTAYGYTF. CDR3 DNA sequence: TGTGCCAGCAGACGGGGGACAGCATATGGCTACACCTTC.